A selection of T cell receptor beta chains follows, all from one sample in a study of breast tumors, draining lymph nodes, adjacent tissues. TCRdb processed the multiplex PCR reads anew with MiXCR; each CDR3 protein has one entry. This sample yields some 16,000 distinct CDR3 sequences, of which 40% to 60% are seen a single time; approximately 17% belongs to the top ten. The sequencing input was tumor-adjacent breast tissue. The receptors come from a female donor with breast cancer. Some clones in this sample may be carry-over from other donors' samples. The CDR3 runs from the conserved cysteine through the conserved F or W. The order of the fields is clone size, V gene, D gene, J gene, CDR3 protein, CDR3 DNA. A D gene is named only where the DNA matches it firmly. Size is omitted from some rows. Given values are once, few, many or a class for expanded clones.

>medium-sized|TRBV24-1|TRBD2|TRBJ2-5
CATSDLTSGSQETQYF
TGTGCCACCAGTGATTTAACTAGCGGGTCCCAAGAGACCCAGTACTTC
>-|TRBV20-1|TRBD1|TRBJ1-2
CSARVQGNYGYTF
TGCAGTGCTAGAGTACAGGGGAACTATGGCTACACCTTC
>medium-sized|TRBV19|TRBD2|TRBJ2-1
CASRPSGTSGRNEQFF
TGTGCCAGTAGGCCGTCCGGGACTAGCGGGAGAAATGAGCAGTTCTTC
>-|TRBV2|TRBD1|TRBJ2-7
CASGDRGVEQYF
TGTGCCAGCGGGGACAGGGGGGTCGAGCAGTACTTC
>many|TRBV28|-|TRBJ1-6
CASFSPQGSGRSPLHF
TGTGCCAGCTTCTCCCCACAGGGATCGGGGCGATCACCCCTCCACTTT
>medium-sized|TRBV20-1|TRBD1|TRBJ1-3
CSAGAGGIGNTIYF
TGCAGTGCGGGTGCAGGGGGCATTGGAAACACCATATATTTT
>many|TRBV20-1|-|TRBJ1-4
CSARRQAANEKLFF
TGCAGTGCTAGGAGACAAGCCGCTAATGAAAAACTGTTTTTT
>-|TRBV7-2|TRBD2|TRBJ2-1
CARSLNLGRANERFF
TGTGCCCGCAGTCTAAACTTAGGGAGGGCCAACGAGCGGTTCTTC
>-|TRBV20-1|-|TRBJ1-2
CSALSQTEGYTF
TGCAGTGCTCTCTCCCAGACAGAAGGCTACACCTTC
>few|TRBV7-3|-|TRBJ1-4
CASSLNLMEELFF
TGTGCCAGCAGCTTGAACCTGATGGAAGAGCTGTTTTTT
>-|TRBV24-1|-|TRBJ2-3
CATSDRTEHTDTQYF
TGTGCCACCAGTGATAGGACGGAGCACACAGATACGCAGTATTTT
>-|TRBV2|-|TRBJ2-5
CASTEDGTGRVTQYF
TGTGCCAGCACGGAGGATGGTACAGGCCGTGTGACCCAGTACTTC
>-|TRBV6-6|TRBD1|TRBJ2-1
CASSSRQGSYNEQFF
TGTGCCAGCAGTTCCAGACAGGGGTCCTACAATGAGCAGTTCTTC
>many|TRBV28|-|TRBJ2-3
CDQTGITSTDTQYF
TGTGATCAGACAGGTATTACTAGCACAGATACGCAGTATTTT
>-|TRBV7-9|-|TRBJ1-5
CASSLGANQPQHF
TGTGCCAGCAGCTTAGGGGCTAATCAGCCCCAGCATTTT
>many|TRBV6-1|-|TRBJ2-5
CASSDVGLSRETQYF
TGTGCCAGCAGTGACGTAGGGTTATCCAGGGAGACCCAGTACTTC
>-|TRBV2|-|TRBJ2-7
CASSLSSYEQYF
TGTGCCAGCTCGCTGAGCTCCTACGAGCAGTACTTC
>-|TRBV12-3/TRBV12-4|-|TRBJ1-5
CASSPSGQPQHF
TGTGCCAGCAGTCCCTCCGGGCAGCCCCAGCATTTT
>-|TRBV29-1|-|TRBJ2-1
CSTLTGTQSEQFF
TGCAGCACATTAACGGGGACTCAGTCCGAGCAGTTCTTC
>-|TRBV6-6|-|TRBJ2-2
CASSRGELFF
TGTGCCAGCAGCCGGGGGGAGCTGTTTTTT
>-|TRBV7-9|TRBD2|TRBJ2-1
CASSPPVVAGGEQFF
TGTGCCAGCAGCCCCCCAGTAGTAGCGGGAGGCGAGCAGTTCTTC
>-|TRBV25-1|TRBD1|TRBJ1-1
CASSAHWAGQEAFF
TGTGCCAGCAGTGCCCATTGGGCGGGACAGGAAGCTTTCTTT
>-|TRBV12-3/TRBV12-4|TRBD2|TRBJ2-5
CAGSLAGGETQYF
TGTGCCGGCAGTTTGGCCGGGGGGGAGACCCAGTACTTC
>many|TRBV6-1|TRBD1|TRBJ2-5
CASSHPGQIKETQYF
TGTGCCAGCAGTCACCCGGGACAGATAAAAGAGACCCAGTACTTC
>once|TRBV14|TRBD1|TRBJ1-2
CASSPQQGAYGYTF
TGTGCCAGCAGCCCACAACAGGGGGCGTATGGCTACACCTTC
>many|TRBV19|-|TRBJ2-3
CASSGSVPDTQYF
TGTGCCAGTAGCGGGAGTGTCCCAGATACGCAGTATTTT
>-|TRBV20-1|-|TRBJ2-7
CSAHLVGGVFYEQYF
TGCAGTGCCCACCTTGTGGGAGGAGTGTTCTACGAGCAGTACTTC
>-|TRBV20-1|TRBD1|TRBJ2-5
CSALSPGQAQEETQYF
TGCAGTGCTCTCTCACCGGGACAGGCCCAAGAAGAGACCCAGTACTTC
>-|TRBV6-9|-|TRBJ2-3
CASSDTQYF
TGTGCCAGTTCCGATACGCAGTATTTT
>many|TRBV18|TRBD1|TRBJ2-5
CASSLQTGGAETQYF
TGTGCCAGCTCTCTACAGACAGGGGGGGCAGAGACCCAGTACTTC
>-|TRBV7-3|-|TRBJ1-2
CASSPGVFYTF
TGTGCCAGCAGCCCAGGGGTTTTCTACACCTTC
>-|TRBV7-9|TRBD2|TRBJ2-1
CASSFVELALDNEQFF
TGTGCCAGCAGCTTCGTGGAACTAGCGCTTGACAATGAGCAGTTCTTC
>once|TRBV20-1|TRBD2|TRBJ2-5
CSARDGLAGGPGETQYF
TGCAGTGCTAGAGACGGACTAGCGGGAGGGCCTGGAGAGACCCAGTACTTC
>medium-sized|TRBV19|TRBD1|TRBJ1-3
CASRGTGSGNTIYF
TGTGCCAGTAGAGGGACAGGTTCTGGAAACACCATATATTTT
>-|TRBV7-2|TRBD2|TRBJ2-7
CASSLAGGPPYYEQYF
TGTGCCAGCAGCTTAGCGGGAGGGCCTCCCTACTACGAGCAGTACTTC
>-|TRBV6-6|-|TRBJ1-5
CASSRHRPNSNQPQHF
TGTGCCAGCAGCCGCCACAGACCAAATAGCAATCAGCCCCAGCATTTT
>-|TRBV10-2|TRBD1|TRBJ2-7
CASSESRTGGYEQYF
TGCGCCAGCAGTGAGTCCAGGACAGGGGGCTACGAGCAGTACTTC
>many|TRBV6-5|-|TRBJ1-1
CASTRSGGTEAFF
TGTGCCAGCACTAGGAGTGGTGGGACTGAAGCTTTCTTT
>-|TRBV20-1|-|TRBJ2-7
CSARSPGYEQYF
TGCAGTGCTAGGTCGCCCGGCTACGAGCAGTACTTC
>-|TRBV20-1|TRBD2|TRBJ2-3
CSASSRTILAGVDTQYF
TGCAGTGCTAGCTCTCGTACTATACTAGCGGGAGTGGATACGCAGTATTTT